This TCR beta chain was identified in a study of response to subunit inactivated influenza vaccine. Study outcomes and limitations: With each seasonal influenza vaccination, the authors suggested, few new T cells are recruited.

This clonotype was seen at least ten times. Its antigen is still unknown. Via MiXCR, TCRdb re-called the RT-PCR reads, giving one row per CDR3 protein. Of some 800,000 distinct CDR3 sequences in the sample, 21% were seen once. Trimming pared 5 bases from V and 3 bases from J, leaving 8 bases between. Germline loops: CDR1 SNHLY, CDR2 FYNNEI. CDR3 length: 13 residues. The sample here was PBMCs from blood, taken roughly 5 days after vaccination. The chain has TRBV2 and TRBJ2-1; D is perhaps TRBD2 (6 bases). This receptor was taken from a man in his fifties or sixties who received an inactivated influenza vaccine. This CDR3 is CASSTGGYNEQFF. CDR3 DNA sequence: TGTGCCAGCAGTACCGGGGGCTACAATGAGCAGTTCTTC.